One and the same sample provided the 20 T cell receptor beta chains below, sequenced in a study of blood T cell repertoires in COVID-19. Sequencing used immunoSEQ multiplex PCR; TCRdb keeps in-frame clones, though not all of them. The table has about 390,000 clones, about 87% seen once. Source material: PBMCs or T cells enriched from blood (not recorded which). These receptors were taken from a woman in her fifties or sixties who had recovered from COVID-19.

The CDR3 spells CASSRGGAMNTEAFF. The CDR3 DNA reads as TGTGCCAGCAGCCGAGGCGGCGCGATGAACACTGAAGCTTTCTTT. The chain recombines TRBV7-8 with TRBJ1-1; no definite D call. This CDR3 spans 15 amino acids. V gave up 5 bases and J gave up 0 bases, with 13 bases separating them. Germline-derived CDR1 and CDR2 are SGHVS and FQNEAQ.

This sequence joins TRBV28 and TRBJ1-6; 7 nucleotides match TRBD1. V lost 5 bases to trimming and J lost 7 bases; unmatched junction nucleotides: 8. Germline CDR1 is MDHEN and CDR2 is SYDVKM. This CDR3 contains 15 residues. The CDR3 nucleotides read TGTGCCAGCAGTGCGGCAGGGGGTAGGAATTCACCCCTCCACTTT. Its translation is CASSAAGGRNSPLHF.

This chain connects TRBV3-1 (or the pseudogene TRBV3-2) to TRBJ1-5; unclear D gene. Trimming cost V 1 base and J 0 bases, with 7 bases left between them. This CDR3 spans 15 amino acids. CDR1 and CDR2 from the germline V gene are LGHDT and YNNKEL (reference sequence). The CDR3 here is CASSQGSNSNQPQHF. The CDR3 DNA sequence: TGTGCCAGCAGCCAAGGATCTAATAGCAATCAGCCCCAGCATTTT.

The rearrangement uses TRBV4-1 and TRBJ2-3, with 8 bases aligning to TRBD2. This CDR3 spans 17 amino acids. The germline gives CDR1 MGHRA, CDR2 YSYEKL. V lost 4 bases, J lost 2 bases, and 11 bases stayed unmatched. The CDR3 loop reads CASSRGQGGGNTDTQYF. The CDR3 nucleotides are TGCGCCAGCAGCCGCGGGCAAGGCGGGGGGAACACAGATACGCAGTATTTT.

This clone was counted a few times. V usage is TRBV5-1 and J usage is TRBJ1-1; tentative D call: TRBD1 (5 bases). Germline V gives CDR1 SGHRS, CDR2 YFSETQ. The CDR3 covers 15 residues. The germline V and J ends were trimmed by 0 bases and 4 bases, with 13 bases remaining between them. The CDR3: CASSLDGRQGTEAFF. DNA of the CDR3: TGCGCCAGCAGCTTGGATGGTCGGCAGGGCACTGAAGCTTTCTTT.

V usage is TRBV6-5 and J usage is TRBJ1-1, with D possibly matching TRBD1 (5 bases). V lost 2 bases to trimming and J lost 6 bases, with 16 bases between them. This CDR3 contains 15 residues. CDR1 is MNHEY and CDR2 is SVGAGI in the germline V gene. In DNA form, the CDR3 reads TGTGCCAGCAGTTACGGGGCCACAACCACCTCTGAAGCTTTCTTT. It codes for CASSYGATTTSEAFF.

The chain carries TRBV28 and TRBJ2-7; a weak D match, TRBD1 (6 bases). Trimming removed 5 bases from V and 0 bases from J, with 20 bases in between. The CDR3 runs 17 residues. Germline V gene lookup returns CDR1 MDHEN and CDR2 SYDVKM. The CDR3 DNA reads as TGTGCCAGCAGTCGACAGGTTAGCGCGTATAGCTCCTACGAGCAGTACTTC. It is translated as CASSRQVSAYSSYEQYF.

The V and J genes are TRBV28 and TRBJ2-7; D may be TRBD1 (5 bases). CDR1 MDHEN and CDR2 SYDVKM come from the germline V gene. The CDR3 loop spans 13 amino acids. Trimming shortened V by 3 bases and J by 4 bases, and 10 bases separated the two germline ends. This CDR3 is CASSFQGGYEQYF. CDR3 nucleotide sequence: TGTGCCAGCAGTTTTCAGGGTGGATACGAGCAGTACTTC.

The V gene is TRBV18, the J gene TRBJ1-1, with 9 bases aligning to TRBD1. The V and J ends lost 2 bases and 0 bases, in that order; junction bases with no gene match: 1. The CDR3 totals 15 residues. Per germline, CDR1 KGHSH and CDR2 LQKENI. The CDR3 reads CASSPGQGMNTEAFF. The CDR3 coding sequence is TGTGCCAGCTCACCAGGACAGGGGATGAACACTGAAGCTTTCTTT. Variable domain in full (rest from reference TRBV18 and TRBJ1-1): NAGVMQNPRHLVRRRGQEARLRCSPMKGHSHVYWYRQLPEEGLKFMVYLQKENIIDESGMPKERFSAEFPKEGPSILRIQQVVRGDSAAYFCASSPGQGMNTEAFFGQGTRLTVV.

Comments on this clone: One end of the junction is discordant with germline, which a read error may explain. The chain combines TRBV7-7 with TRBJ2-3; 8 bases are shared with TRBD2. Germline CDR1 SSHAT, CDR2 FNYEAQ (reference sequence). The CDR3 has 16 amino acids. CDR3 region: CASSLTSGGPPDTQYF. The CDR3 nucleotides are TGTGCTAGCAGCTTAACGAGCGGGGGACCTCCCGATACGCAGTATTTT.

The V call is TRBV12-3 or TRBV12-4, the J call TRBJ2-1, with D possibly TRBD2 on 5 matching bases. The CDR3 sequence is 13 residues long. With 1 base removed from V and 10 bases from J, the gap between germline ends came to 11 bases. CDR3 in DNA: TGTGCCAGCAGTTTAGAGCGGTCGATGGAGCAGTTCTTC. It is translated as CASSLERSMEQFF.

The rearrangement joins TRBV7-9 to TRBJ1-2, with unresolved D. CDR1 SEHNR and CDR2 FQNEAQ come from the germline V gene (reference sequence). CDR3 length: 14 residues. Trimming pared 5 bases from V and 2 bases from J, leaving 12 bases between. The CDR3 DNA reads TGTGCCAGCAGCCAAGATGGAGGCAACTATGGCTACACCTTC. This gives the protein CASSQDGGNYGYTF.

The rearrangement joins TRBV2 to TRBJ2-2; 12 bases map to TRBD2. The germline V gene has CDR1 SNHLY and CDR2 FYNNEI. The V and J ends lost 2 bases and 3 bases, in that order; junction bases with no gene match: 4. CDR3 size: 17 residues. The CDR3 DNA sequence: TGTGCCAGCAGTGAAAATCCTAGCGGGGGGGACACCGGGGAGCTGTTTTTT. Translated, it gives CASSENPSGGDTGELFF.

The chain is built from TRBV5-1 and TRBJ1-4; possible D gene TRBD1, 6 bases. This CDR3 is 15 amino acids long. Germline V gives CDR1 SGHRS, CDR2 YFSETQ. V lost 4 bases, J lost 0 bases, and 10 bases lay in between. The CDR3 DNA reads TGCGCCAGCAGCCTGACAGGAGCAACTAATGAAAAACTGTTTTTT. It is translated as CASSLTGATNEKLFF.

The chain is built from TRBV10-3 and TRBJ1-2; 9 nucleotides align to TRBD1. Germline V gene lookup returns CDR1 ENHRY and CDR2 SYGVKD. V dropped 10 bases and J dropped 8; count of bases not matched to a gene: 8. The CDR3 has 12 residues. CDR3 sequence: CASVTGGIGYTF. The CDR3 DNA sequence: TGTGCCAGCGTGACAGGGGGGATCGGCTACACCTTC.

The chain combines TRBV24-1 with TRBJ1-2; D unresolved. CDR1 is KGHDR and CDR2 is SFDVKD in the germline V gene. The CDR3 is 14 residues long. V lost 1 base to trimming and J lost 2 bases, with 7 bases between them. The CDR3 loop reads CATSDFPQNYGYTF. CDR3 bases: TGTGCCACCAGTGATTTCCCCCAGAACTATGGCTACACCTTC.

The chain combines TRBV5-8 with TRBJ2-7; D gene ambiguous. V lost 0 bases to trimming and J lost 2 bases, with 12 bases between them. This CDR3 has 15 amino acids. Per the germline V gene, CDR1 is SGHTS and CDR2 is YDEGEE. This CDR3 reads CASSLGLVGAYEQYF. In nucleotides, the CDR3 is TGTGCCAGCAGCTTGGGCCTAGTCGGCGCCTACGAGCAGTACTTC.

This clone was seen just once. The V and J genes are TRBV12-3 or TRBV12-4 and TRBJ1-4, with a weak D call TRBD1 (6 bases). Trimming cost V 6 bases and J 13 bases, with 18 bases left between them. CDR3 length equals 13 residues. The CDR3 nucleotides are TGTGCCAGCAGCGAGACTCGCGACAGGCTACTGTTTTTT. This translates into CASSETRDRLLFF.

The rearrangement uses TRBV4-1 and TRBJ1-2; 7 bases match TRBD1. The V gene's germline CDR1 is MGHRA and CDR2 YSYEKL. The CDR3 is 16 amino acids. The V gene end was trimmed by 0 bases and the J gene end by 3 bases; junction bases not matched to a gene: 7. CDR3 region: CASSQDMKQGYYGYTF. The CDR3 region has the DNA TGCGCCAGCAGCCAAGACATGAAACAGGGGTACTATGGCTACACCTTC.

The V and J genes are TRBV6-1 and TRBJ1-3; D remains unclear. The germline V and J ends were trimmed by 2 bases and 4 bases, with 9 bases remaining between them. Germline V gene sequence: CDR1 MNHNS, CDR2 SASEGT. The CDR3 covers 14 residues. This CDR3 reads CASSESVPGNTIYF. CDR3 DNA sequence: TGTGCCAGCAGTGAATCAGTTCCCGGAAACACCATATATTTT.